Listed here are 24 T cell receptor beta chains from one sample, sequenced in a study of cytomegalovirus exposure and HLA in healthy donors. Repertoires were generated with immunoSEQ multiplex PCR, while TCRdb's copy carries only in-frame clones and drops some. The data hold tens of thousands of clones, with roughly 95% observed a single time. The specimen was PBMCs. These receptors were obtained from a woman aged 18-29 years in good health and CMV-seropositive.

The genes are TRBV5-1 and TRBJ2-1; 7 bases fit TRBD1. The V and J ends lost 0 bases and 6 bases, in that order; junction bases with no gene match: 6. This CDR3 contains 15 residues. The germline gives CDR1 SGHRS, CDR2 YFSETQ. The CDR3 here is CASSLGVRQGNEQFF. CDR3 in DNA: TGCGCCAGCAGCTTGGGGGTTAGACAGGGCAATGAGCAGTTCTTC.

The chain recombines TRBV19 with TRBJ1-5, with TRBD1 as a possible D gene (5 bases). The length of the CDR3 is 16 residues. Germline assignment: CDR1 LNHDA and CDR2 SQIVND (reference sequence). V gave up 3 bases and J gave up 6 bases, with 18 bases separating them. This chain's CDR3 is CASSIYSSRRGQPQHF. The CDR3 DNA reads as TGTGCCAGTAGTATCTATTCATCCCGAAGGGGTCAGCCCCAGCATTTT.

The CDR3 DNA reads as TGTGCCAGCAGCTCAACACAGGGTTCGAACGAGCAGTACTTC. Residues: CASSSTQGSNEQYF. The chain has TRBV11-2 and TRBJ2-7; D is possibly TRBD1 (6 bases). Looked up from germline, CDR1 is SGHAT and CDR2 is FQNNGV. The CDR3 has 14 amino acids. V was clipped by 4 bases and J by 5 bases, with 15 bases between them.

This chain uses TRBV2 with TRBJ2-5; TRBD2 is a possible D gene (7 bases). V was cut by 4 bases and J by 9 bases, with 15 bases left in between. Germline V gene lookup returns CDR1 SNHLY and CDR2 FYNNEI. The length of the CDR3 is 13 residues. The CDR3 region is CASSGRGPGAQYF. DNA of the CDR3: TGTGCCAGCAGTGGGCGGGGGCCTGGGGCCCAGTACTTC. Full variable domain (rest looked up from reference TRBV2 and TRBJ2-5): EPEVTQTPSHQVTQMGQEVILRCVPISNHLYFYWYRQILGQKVEFLVSFYNNEISEKSEIFDDQFSVERPDGSNFTLKIRSTKLEDSAMYFCASSGRGPGAQYFGPGTRLLVL.

The chain carries TRBV19 and TRBJ2-4; weak D call: TRBD1 (6 bases). Trimming took off 4 bases at V and 6 bases at J, with 16 bases between the two ends. Germline values: CDR1 LNHDA, CDR2 SQIVND (reference sequence). The CDR3 spans 15 residues. In DNA, the CDR3 is TGTGCCAGTAGTACGTACAGGGTTGAGGTAAACATTCAGTACTTC. Encoded protein: CASSTYRVEVNIQYF.

V is TRBV28 and J is TRBJ2-2; D perhaps matches TRBD1 (6 bases). CDR1 is MDHEN, CDR2 SYDVKM, per germline. The CDR3 is made up of 18 amino acids. V lost 5 bases to trimming and J lost 3 bases, with 22 bases between them. CDR3 loop: CASSPIPHGTQHTGELFF. CDR3 nucleotides: TGTGCCAGCAGTCCCATCCCCCACGGGACACAACACACCGGGGAGCTGTTTTTT. Full variable domain (outside the CDR3, taken from reference TRBV28 and TRBJ2-2): DVKVTQSSRYLVKRTGEKVFLECVQDMDHENMFWYRQDPGLGLRLIYFSYDVKMKEKGDIPEGYSVSREKKERFSLILESASTNQTSMYLCASSPIPHGTQHTGELFFGEGSRLTVL.

In its sample, this clone was seen once. This chain joins TRBV5-1 and TRBJ1-2; D is unclear. V was trimmed by 0 bases and J by 7 bases, leaving 10 bases between them. CDR1 and CDR2 from the germline V gene are SGHRS and YFSETQ. CDR3 size: 13 residues. In nucleotides, the CDR3 is TGCGCCAGCAGCTTGGCCGGGCGGGGTGGCTACACCTTC. Residues: CASSLAGRGGYTF.

The gene calls are TRBV7-2 and TRBJ1-5, with 9 bases aligning to TRBD1. This CDR3 comprises 15 residues. Germline V gene sequence: CDR1 SGHTA, CDR2 FQGNSA. Trimming removed 5 bases from V and 6 bases from J; junction bases left unmatched: 8. The CDR3 loop is CASSLRTGDLQPQHF. CDR3 coding DNA: TGTGCCAGCAGCCTCCGGACAGGGGATCTTCAGCCCCAGCATTTT.

The V gene is TRBV27, the J gene TRBJ2-2, with TRBD2 matching over 7 bases. Per germline, CDR1 MNHEY and CDR2 SMNVEV (reference sequence). The CDR3 has 16 residues. V lost 1 base, J lost 2 bases, and 4 bases stayed unmatched. The CDR3 DNA follows: TGTGCCAGCAGTTTATTTGGGGGGGAAAACACCGGGGAGCTGTTTTTT. Its protein is CASSLFGGENTGELFF.

This chain links TRBV7-9 with TRBJ1-2, with 9 bases identical to TRBD1. The CDR3 consists of 13 residues. The germline CDR1 and CDR2 sequences are SEHNR and FQNEAQ (reference sequence). V was pared by 5 bases and J by 6 bases, with 4 bases of the junction left unmatched. CDR3 sequence: CASSHRDRDGYTF. The DNA for the CDR3 is TGTGCCAGCAGCCACCGGGACAGGGATGGCTACACCTTC.

V gene TRBV30 combines with J gene TRBJ1-6; 10 bases agree with TRBD1. The CDR3 length is 18 residues. Trimming cost V 3 bases and J 3 bases; bases outside gene matches: 11. CDR1 is GTSNPN, CDR2 SVGIG, per germline (reference sequence). The CDR3 reads CAWRPRLDRGFYNSPLHF. The CDR3 DNA sequence: TGTGCCTGGAGGCCGCGATTGGACAGGGGGTTCTATAATTCACCCCTCCACTTT.

J is TRBJ2-1 and V is TRBV15; D might be TRBD1 (5 bases). Trimming cost V 3 bases and J 7 bases, with 13 bases left between them. This CDR3 region has 14 residues. Germline CDR1 and CDR2: LNHNV and YYDKDF (reference sequence). The CDR3, as DNA: TGTGCCACCAGCAGCTTAGGGGATAGGAATGAGCAGTTCTTC. Protein: CATSSLGDRNEQFF.

This clone showed up just once. The chain employs TRBV6-1 and TRBJ2-1; 8 bases map to TRBD1. The CDR3 is 14 residues long. J gave up 7 bases and V 1 base, and 3 bases lay outside the gene matches. Germline CDR1 MNHNS, CDR2 SASEGT. CDR3 amino acids: CASSEVTGGNEQFF. The CDR3 region has the DNA TGTGCCAGCAGTGAAGTTACAGGGGGGAATGAGCAGTTCTTC.

This sequence joins TRBV9 and TRBJ2-7; 7 bases match TRBD2. J was trimmed by 6 bases and V by 3 bases; bases with no gene match: 3. From germline, CDR1 is SGDLS and CDR2 YYNGEE. This CDR3 has 12 residues. In DNA form, the CDR3 reads TGTGCCAGCAGCGGACCGGGGGGCGAGCAGTACTTC. It translates to CASSGPGGEQYF.

The V call is TRBV6-6, the J call TRBJ1-1, with 9 positions matching TRBD1. The CDR3 runs 14 residues. From germline, CDR1 is MNHNY and CDR2 SVGAGI (reference sequence). The V and J ends lost 4 bases and 1 base, in that order; junction bases with no gene match: 1. CDR3 bases: TGTGCCAGCAGTTTACAGGGGGCGAACACTGAAGCTTTCTTT. It is translated as CASSLQGANTEAFF.

V is TRBV29-1 and J is TRBJ1-1; D remains unclear. This CDR3 is built from 10 residues. Germline V gene lookup returns CDR1 SQVTM and CDR2 ANQGSEA. Trimming shortened V by 7 bases and J by 1 base, and 4 bases separated the two germline ends. This CDR3 reads CSGQNTEAFF. The CDR3 nucleotides are TGCAGCGGACAGAACACTGAAGCTTTCTTT.

The chain links TRBV5-6 to TRBJ2-1; 11 positions agree with TRBD2. Trimming cost V 4 bases and J 10 bases; bases outside gene matches: 7. Per germline, CDR1 SGHDT and CDR2 YYEEEE. The CDR3 has 14 residues. The DNA of the CDR3 is TGTGCCAGCAGCGGATTAGCGGGGGGGTGGGAGCAGTTCTTC. It encodes CASSGLAGGWEQFF.

The chain combines TRBV4-3 with TRBJ2-7; D is perhaps TRBD1 (6 bases). V gave up 0 bases and J gave up 4 bases, with 10 bases separating them. The germline V gene has CDR1 LGHNA and CDR2 YSLEER. This CDR3 is 14 amino acids long. CDR3: CASSQDHQGYEQYF. The DNA of the CDR3 is TGCGCCAGCAGCCAAGATCACCAGGGGTACGAGCAGTACTTC.

V is TRBV5-1 and J is TRBJ1-2; the match to TRBD1 covers 9 bases. In germline, CDR1 is SGHRS, CDR2 YFSETQ. V lost 0 bases, J lost 8 bases, and 5 bases stayed unmatched. The CDR3 consists of 14 residues. The CDR3 spells CASSLGDRDEGYTF. For the CDR3, the DNA is TGCGCCAGCAGCTTGGGGGACAGGGACGAGGGCTACACCTTC.

This sequence joins TRBV5-1 and TRBJ2-5; a possible D gene is TRBD2 (5 bases). The CDR3 covers 13 residues. Trimming stripped 4 bases from V and 3 bases from J, with 10 bases between. Per the germline V gene, CDR1 is SGHRS and CDR2 is YFSETQ. CDR3 amino acids: CASSAGLEETQYF. Written as DNA, the CDR3 is TGCGCCAGCAGCGCGGGCCTTGAAGAGACCCAGTACTTC. Full variable domain (missing parts from reference TRBV5-1 and TRBJ2-5): KAGVTQTPRYLIKTRGQQVTLSCSPISGHRSVSWYQQTPGQGLQFLFEYFSETQRNKGNFPGRFSGRQFSNSRSEMNVSTLELGDSALYLCASSAGLEETQYFGPGTRLLVL.

The chain joins TRBV5-4 to TRBJ2-5, with D tentatively TRBD2 (5 bases). The CDR3 runs to 14 residues. Trimming removed 0 bases from V and 5 bases from J, with 11 bases in between. Germline CDR1 is SGHNT and CDR2 is YYREEE (reference sequence). This CDR3 is CASSLGLAVETQYF. The CDR3 region has the DNA TGTGCCAGCAGCTTGGGGCTAGCTGTGGAGACCCAGTACTTC.

This rearrangement joins TRBV7-9 to TRBJ2-3; tentative D call: TRBD2 (6 bases). CDR3 length: 15 residues. The ends were cut back, 5 bases at V and 0 bases at J, with 12 bases in the middle. Per germline, CDR1 SEHNR and CDR2 FQNEAQ (reference sequence). The CDR3 spells CASSPARGSTDTQYF. The CDR3 DNA is TGTGCCAGCAGCCCTGCCCGGGGGAGCACAGATACGCAGTATTTT. Full variable domain (missing parts from reference TRBV7-9 and TRBJ2-3): DTGVSQNPRHKITKRGQNVTFRCDPISEHNRLYWYRQTLGQGPEFLTYFQNEAQLEKSRLLSDRFSAERPKGSFSTLEIQRTEQGDSAMYLCASSPARGSTDTQYFGPGTRLTVL.

The chain has TRBV5-7 and TRBJ1-4; D gene ambiguous. TRBV5-7 is classed as an ORF, of uncertain function. Trimming left V 3 bases short and J 5 bases short, with 23 bases between. The CDR3 runs to 18 residues. CDR3 sequence: CASSSRGFDDGGNEKLFF. In DNA form, the CDR3 reads TGTGCCAGCAGCTCGCGCGGGTTTGATGACGGAGGGAATGAAAAACTGTTTTTT.

The chain is built from TRBV5-1 and TRBJ2-5, with a possible D match to TRBD2 (5 bases). The CDR3 covers 13 residues. In germline, CDR1 is SGHRS, CDR2 YFSETQ. V dropped 0 bases and J dropped 9 bases, with 12 bases sitting between them. Here the CDR3 reads CASSLEGDGAQYF. The CDR3, as DNA: TGCGCCAGCAGCTTGGAGGGAGACGGGGCCCAGTACTTC.